This T cell receptor (beta chain) was recovered during a study of cytomegalovirus exposure and HLA in healthy donors. It was with 60 Vbeta and 13 Jbeta primers that the PCR ran. Produced via immunoSEQ multiplex PCR; TCRdb's table is partial and in-frame only. Found here are over 110,000 clones, roughly 77% of them singletons; the top ten hold around 3.1%. Despite likely unrecorded immune exposures, the donors were nominally healthy at the time of sampling. The CDR3 totals 15 residues. In germline, CDR1 is SEHNR, CDR2 FQNEAQ (reference sequence). After removal of 5 bases from V and 5 bases from J, the junction contained 11 bases not matched to a gene. Points from the study as a whole: There were reportedly fewer N-insertions in an Asian-associated ancestry cluster than the roughly 670-donor mean, in a later analysis. Reports state that TCR beta sequences accurately predicted most subjects' HLA-A and HLA-B alleles. The study put around 180 TCR beta chains on its list as cytomegalovirus-associated.

This clone has just a few counts. No antigen is known for it. The source is a female donor in good health and CMV-seronegative. The sample consisted of PBMCs. The chain has TRBV7-9 and TRBJ1-2; 7 bases are shared with TRBD1. As DNA, the CDR3 is TGTGCCAGCAGCCCCGGAAGACAGGGTGTTTATGGCTACACCTTC. This encodes CASSPGRQGVYGYTF.